The 32 T cell receptor beta chains listed next were all sequenced from one sample in a study of blood T cell repertoires in COVID-19. The repertoire was sequenced with immunoSEQ multiplex PCR; TCRdb's copy has only in-frame clones and lacks some. Here the sample spans about 190,000 clones, 82% being singletons. Sequenced sample: peripheral blood. These receptors all stem from a woman in her thirties with acute or convalescent COVID-19.

The chain combines TRBV5-6 with TRBJ2-5, with D unresolved. V lost 0 bases and J 2 bases, leaving 8 bases between the germline ends. This CDR3 is 14 amino acids long. Looked up from germline, CDR1 is SGHDT and CDR2 is YYEEEE. This CDR3 reads CASSLVTQQETQYF. CDR3 nucleotide sequence: TGTGCCAGCAGCTTGGTTACCCAGCAAGAGACCCAGTACTTC.

A single count supports this clone. The CDR3 loop is CASSKLEQYF. The CDR3 DNA sequence: TGTGCCAGCAGCAAACTGGAGCAGTACTTC. The rearrangement links TRBV28 to TRBJ2-7; D remains unclear. V was clipped by 6 bases and J by 7 bases, with 7 bases between them. This CDR3 region has 10 residues. CDR1 and CDR2 from the germline V gene are MDHEN and SYDVKM. Variable domain in full (rest from reference TRBV28 and TRBJ2-7): DVKVTQSSRYLVKRTGEKVFLECVQDMDHENMFWYRQDPGLGLRLIYFSYDVKMKEKGDIPEGYSVSREKKERFSLILESASTNQTSMYLCASSKLEQYFGPGTRLTVT.

The chain uses TRBV5-6 and TRBJ2-1, with D perhaps TRBD2 (5 bases). The germline V gene encodes CDR1 SGHDT and CDR2 YYEEEE. Trimming cost V 0 bases and J 6 bases, with 13 bases left between them. This CDR3 contains 15 residues. CDR3 amino acids: CASSLGLAPLNEQFF. CDR3 DNA sequence: TGTGCCAGCAGCTTGGGGCTAGCCCCACTCAATGAGCAGTTCTTC. The variable domain in full, with the rest retrieved from reference TRBV5-6 and TRBJ2-1, is DAGVTQSPTHLIKTRGQQVTLRCSPKSGHDTVSWYQQALGQGPQFIFQYYEEEERQRGNFPDRFSGHQFPNYSSELNVNALLLGDSALYLCASSLGLAPLNEQFFGPGTRLTVL.

The chain couples TRBV28 to TRBJ2-1; D gene ambiguous. This CDR3 comprises 15 residues. Between the trimmed V and J ends, which lost 7 bases and 0 bases, there was a span of 13 bases. Germline V gene data show CDR1 as MDHEN and CDR2 as SYDVKM. The CDR3 coding sequence is TGTGCCAGCACCGCGGATACGAGCTCCTACAATGAGCAGTTCTTC. Translation: CASTADTSSYNEQFF.

The rearrangement links TRBV5-1 to TRBJ1-2; D not certain. CDR3 length: 13 residues. Per the germline V gene, CDR1 is SGHRS and CDR2 is YFSETQ. The V gene lost 4 bases and the J gene lost 3 bases, with 10 bases spanning the gap. This CDR3 is CASSVTDYYGYTF. CDR3 DNA: TGCGCCAGCAGCGTGACTGATTACTATGGCTACACCTTC. The full variable domain, with the rest looked up from reference TRBV5-1 and TRBJ1-2, is KAGVTQTPRYLIKTRGQQVTLSCSPISGHRSVSWYQQTPGQGLQFLFEYFSETQRNKGNFPGRFSGRQFSNSRSEMNVSTLELGDSALYLCASSVTDYYGYTFGSGTRLTVV.

The chain is built from TRBV4-2 and TRBJ1-1, with D possibly being TRBD1 (5 bases). Germline V CDR1 and CDR2: LGHNA, YNFKEQ. The ends were cut back, 7 bases at V and 1 base at J, with 13 bases in the middle. The CDR3 sequence is 14 residues long. The CDR3 reads CASTSITGNTEAFF. The CDR3, as DNA: TGTGCCAGCACCTCGATTACAGGGAACACTGAAGCTTTCTTT.

This clone has a handful of counts. The V and J genes are TRBV30 and TRBJ1-6; D is perhaps TRBD1 (6 bases). Germline values: CDR1 GTSNPN, CDR2 SVGIG (reference sequence). The CDR3 runs 15 residues. The germline V and J ends were trimmed by 3 bases and 7 bases, with 16 bases remaining between them. This CDR3 reads CAWSDMDSLNSPLHF. The CDR3 coding sequence is TGTGCCTGGAGCGATATGGACAGTTTGAATTCACCCCTCCACTTT.

The chain is built from TRBV5-1 and TRBJ1-1; D gene ambiguous. Germline loops: CDR1 SGHRS, CDR2 YFSETQ. CDR3 length: 16 amino acids. V was cut by 0 bases and J by 1 base, with 13 bases left in between. CDR3 region: CASSLGLPLRNTEAFF. CDR3 in DNA: TGCGCCAGCAGCTTGGGGCTCCCCCTCAGGAACACTGAAGCTTTCTTT.

The chain recombines TRBV7-7 with TRBJ2-7; 9 bases map to TRBD2. The V gene's germline CDR1 is SSHAT and CDR2 FNYEAQ (reference sequence). V lost 1 base and J lost 6; bases outside the gene matches: 1. The CDR3 has 13 residues. The CDR3 loop is CASSLELAGEQYF. CDR3 nucleotide sequence: TGTGCCAGCAGCTTAGAACTAGCGGGCGAGCAGTACTTC. The entire variable domain, with the rest obtained from reference TRBV7-7 and TRBJ2-7, is as follows: GAGVSQSPRYKVTKRGQDVTLRCDPISSHATLYWYQQALGQGPEFLTYFNYEAQPDKSGLPSDRFSAERPEGSISTLTIQRTEQRDSAMYRCASSLELAGEQYFGPGTRLTVT.

This rearrangement joins TRBV19 to TRBJ2-2; 9 positions match TRBD2. Trimming took 1 base from V and 1 from J; bases not matched to a gene: 1. In germline, CDR1 is LNHDA, CDR2 SQIVND (reference sequence). This CDR3 contains 16 residues. In DNA form, the CDR3 reads TGTGCCAGTAGTATAGCTAGCGGGGTGAACACCGGGGAGCTGTTTTTT. Protein sequence: CASSIASGVNTGELFF.

The genes are TRBV4-2 and TRBJ1-5; D might be TRBD1 (6 bases). The CDR3 length is 15 residues. Germline lookup yields CDR1 LGHNA and CDR2 YNFKEQ. The V and J ends lost 0 bases and 2 bases respectively, with 8 bases between them. The CDR3 is CASSQDAGGNQPQHF. Here the CDR3 DNA reads TGTGCCAGCAGCCAAGATGCAGGGGGCAATCAGCCCCAGCATTTT.

V and J are TRBV28 and TRBJ2-7; D is unclear. V was trimmed by 8 bases and J by 3 bases, leaving 5 bases between them. The CDR3 spans 10 residues. Germline CDR1 and CDR2: MDHEN and SYDVKM. The DNA for the CDR3 is TGTGCCAGCGCGGACTACGAGCAGTACTTC. Its protein is CASADYEQYF. Supplemented by reference TRBV28 and TRBJ2-7, the full variable domain reads DVKVTQSSRYLVKRTGEKVFLECVQDMDHENMFWYRQDPGLGLRLIYFSYDVKMKEKGDIPEGYSVSREKKERFSLILESASTNQTSMYLCASADYEQYFGPGTRLTVT.

The chain employs TRBV5-1 and TRBJ1-4; tentative D call: TRBD1 (5 bases). Trimming shortened V by 0 bases and J by 5 bases, and 11 bases separated the two germline ends. CDR3 size: 15 residues. Germline V gives CDR1 SGHRS, CDR2 YFSETQ. CDR3 bases: TGCGCCAGCAGCTTGGGACAGTGGGCAAATGAAAAACTGTTTTTT. This codes for CASSLGQWANEKLFF.

This chain uses TRBV24-1 with TRBJ2-2; no clear D gene. The CDR3 covers 15 residues. Germline V gene data show CDR1 as KGHDR and CDR2 as SFDVKD. V lost 5 bases and J lost 3, with 12 bases in between. This CDR3 is CATSAPDGYTGELFF. As DNA, the CDR3 is TGTGCCACCAGTGCCCCCGACGGGTACACCGGGGAGCTGTTTTTT.

The rearrangement links TRBV18 to TRBJ2-7; D might be TRBD2 (5 bases). With 6 bases removed from V and 6 bases from J, the gap between germline ends came to 12 bases. Germline assignment: CDR1 KGHSH and CDR2 LQKENI. The CDR3 covers 12 residues. The CDR3: CASSGVRGEQYF. The CDR3 nucleotides read TGTGCCAGCTCCGGGGTACGAGGCGAGCAGTACTTC.

The chain links TRBV5-1 to TRBJ2-3; 9 bases fit TRBD1. Looked up from germline, CDR1 is SGHRS and CDR2 is YFSETQ. J gave up 7 bases and V 0 bases, and 9 bases lay outside the gene matches. This CDR3 is built from 16 residues. CDR3: CASSLGTGALSHTQYF. The CDR3 DNA sequence: TGCGCCAGCAGCTTGGGGACAGGGGCCTTGTCTCATACGCAGTATTTT.

This clone was detected only a few times. The chain combines TRBV7-8 with TRBJ2-1; TRBD2 aligns across 12 bases. The CDR3 is 19 amino acids. In germline, CDR1 is SGHVS, CDR2 FQNEAQ. J was trimmed by 2 bases and V by 3 bases; bases with no gene match: 11. As DNA, the CDR3 is TGTGCCAGCAGCTTTCCCCTAGCGGGGGGGCCCGGGACCTACAATGAGCAGTTCTTC. The encoded protein is CASSFPLAGGPGTYNEQFF. The whole variable domain, remainder taken from reference TRBV7-8 and TRBJ2-1, is GAGVSQSPRYKVAKRGQDVALRCDPISGHVSLFWYQQALGQGPEFLTYFQNEAQLDKSGLPSDRFFAERPEGSVSTLKIQRTQQEDSAVYLCASSFPLAGGPGTYNEQFFGPGTRLTVL.

This clone appeared a few times. V usage is TRBV5-8 and J usage is TRBJ2-7, with TRBD1 matching 10 bases. The germline V gene encodes CDR1 SGHTS and CDR2 YDEGEE. This CDR3 is 15 amino acids long. V lost 6 bases to trimming and J lost 3 bases; unmatched junction nucleotides: 9. The CDR3 loop reads CASTNHRDRGYEQYF. The CDR3 DNA reads as TGTGCCAGCACTAATCACCGGGACAGGGGCTACGAGCAGTACTTC.

The J gene is TRBJ2-2, the V gene TRBV9, with a possible D match to TRBD1 (6 bases). This CDR3 comprises 14 residues. The V gene's germline CDR1 is SGDLS and CDR2 YYNGEE. With 1 base removed from V and 4 bases from J, the gap between germline ends came to 8 bases. The CDR3 DNA sequence: TGTGCCAGCAGCGTACCAGGGGCCACCGGGGAGCTGTTTTTT. It is translated as CASSVPGATGELFF.

The chain links TRBV19 to TRBJ2-7; D is unresolved. Trimming left V 1 base short and J 5 bases short, with 6 bases between. Germline-derived CDR1 and CDR2 are LNHDA and SQIVND (reference sequence). The CDR3 is made up of 12 amino acids. CDR3 region: CASSIGLDEQYF. Written as DNA, the CDR3 is TGTGCCAGTAGTATAGGGCTCGACGAGCAGTACTTC. Full variable domain (missing parts from reference TRBV19 and TRBJ2-7): DGGITQSPKYLFRKEGQNVTLSCEQNLNHDAMYWYRQDPGQGLRLIYYSQIVNDFQKGDIAEGYSVSREKKESFPLTVTSAQKNPTAFYLCASSIGLDEQYFGPGTRLTVT.

The CDR3 region has the DNA TGTGCCAGCAGCCCATCGAAGGCGGGCCCCCAGTACTTC. This translates into CASSPSKAGPQYF. The chain couples TRBV7-2 to TRBJ2-5; TRBD2 is a possible D gene (5 bases). CDR1 and CDR2 (germline): SGHTA, FQGNSA. V lost 5 bases to trimming and J lost 9 bases, with 16 bases between them. The length of the CDR3 is 13 residues.

The J gene is TRBJ1-1, the V gene TRBV6-2 or TRBV6-3; perhaps TRBD1 as D (6 bases). V lost 0 bases and J 2 bases, leaving 10 bases between the germline ends. The CDR3 has 15 amino acids. Germline CDR1 and CDR2: MNHEY and SVGEGT. The CDR3 sequence: CASSYSGAPNTEAFF. The CDR3 DNA reads as TGTGCCAGCAGTTACTCGGGGGCTCCCAACACTGAAGCTTTCTTT.

The V call is TRBV5-1, the J call TRBJ2-2, with TRBD1 identical over 8 bases. Trimming took 4 bases from V and 5 from J; bases not matched to a gene: 7. This CDR3 region has 15 residues. Germline CDR1 is SGHRS and CDR2 is YFSETQ. CDR3 DNA sequence: TGCGCCAGCAGCCGCGGACAGGGCTATACCGGGGAGCTGTTTTTT. It yields the protein CASSRGQGYTGELFF.

The V gene is TRBV28, the J gene TRBJ1-5, with 7 bases aligning to TRBD1. Trimming cost V 2 bases and J 1 base; bases outside gene matches: 2. Germline CDR1 reads MDHEN; CDR2 reads SYDVKM. The CDR3 runs 15 residues. CDR3 protein: CASSLAGGSNQPQHF. The CDR3 DNA sequence: TGTGCCAGCAGTTTAGCAGGGGGAAGCAATCAGCCCCAGCATTTT.

The chain recombines TRBV30 with TRBJ1-5, with D perhaps matching TRBD1 (5 bases). V was pared by 0 bases and J by 6 bases, with 9 bases between. The V gene's germline CDR1 is GTSNPN and CDR2 SVGIG (reference sequence). The CDR3 spans 13 residues. The CDR3 DNA sequence: TGTGCCTGGAGTGTAGGGGTACTTCAGCCCCAGCATTTT. Its translation: CAWSVGVLQPQHF.

Only a few counts were recorded for this clone. This sequence joins TRBV29-1 and TRBJ1-1; D is perhaps TRBD1 (6 bases). Germline V CDR1 and CDR2: SQVTM, ANQGSEA. This CDR3 contains 16 residues. The V end lost 1 base, the J end lost 2 bases, and 17 bases lay between the germline ends. CDR3 sequence (DNA): TGCAGCGTTGAAGTTGCGGGGGCCGGGCTAAACACTGAAGCTTTCTTT. Translation gives CSVEVAGAGLNTEAFF.

A single count supports this clone. CDR3 DNA sequence: TGTGCCAGCAGCTTAAACCCCGGTGGAGTCGAAAAACTGTTTTTT. This translates into CASSLNPGGVEKLFF. V is TRBV11-1 and J is TRBJ1-4; no firm D call. Between the trimmed V and J ends, which lost 2 bases and 8 bases, there was a span of 15 bases. The CDR3 is made up of 15 amino acids. Germline lookup yields CDR1 SGHAT and CDR2 FQDESV (reference sequence).

For the CDR3, the DNA is TGTGCCAGCTCTAGACCGGGACAGGGAAGGACTGAAGCTTTCTTT. Residues: CASSRPGQGRTEAFF. The genes are TRBV27 and TRBJ1-1; 9 positions agree with TRBD1. The CDR3 is made up of 15 amino acids. V was clipped by 8 bases and J by 5 bases; unmatched bases: 12. CDR1 is MNHEY and CDR2 is SMNVEV in the germline V gene (reference sequence).

CDR3 sequence reads: CASSLKRTGAKLFF. In nucleotides, the CDR3 is TGTGCCAGCAGTTTAAAAAGGACAGGAGCTAAACTGTTTTTT. The chain has TRBV27 and TRBJ1-4; 7 bases align to TRBD1. The CDR3 is 14 amino acids. The J segment lost 11 bases and the V segment lost 2 bases, leaving 8 bases of the junction unmatched. CDR1 MNHEY and CDR2 SMNVEV come from the germline V gene (reference sequence).

This chain joins TRBV19 and TRBJ1-1; D is ambiguous. V lost 3 bases, J lost 5 bases, and 10 bases lay in between. The CDR3 loop spans 13 amino acids. Germline values: CDR1 LNHDA, CDR2 SQIVND (reference sequence). The CDR3 protein is CASSIPGGTEAFF. In DNA form, the CDR3 reads TGTGCCAGTAGTATCCCTGGAGGGACTGAAGCTTTCTTT.

The chain recombines TRBV3-1 (or the pseudogene TRBV3-2) with TRBJ2-5, with TRBD2 matching 8 bases. Trimming cost V 0 bases and J 6 bases; bases outside gene matches: 12. This CDR3 is 17 amino acids long. Germline assignment: CDR1 LGHDT and CDR2 YNNKEL (reference sequence). The chain's CDR3 is CASSQDEAAGEKQTQYF. The CDR3, as DNA: TGTGCCAGCAGCCAAGATGAGGCAGCGGGAGAAAAACAGACCCAGTACTTC.

The chain uses TRBV7-8 and TRBJ2-7; 9 bases agree with TRBD2. J lost 1 base, V lost 5 bases, and 6 bases had no gene match. CDR1 and CDR2 from the germline V gene are SGHVS and FQNEAQ. The CDR3 loop spans 15 amino acids. The CDR3 nucleotides read TGTGCCAGCAGCCCCTCCAGCGGGGGGTCCTACGAGCAGTACTTC. It translates to CASSPSSGGSYEQYF.